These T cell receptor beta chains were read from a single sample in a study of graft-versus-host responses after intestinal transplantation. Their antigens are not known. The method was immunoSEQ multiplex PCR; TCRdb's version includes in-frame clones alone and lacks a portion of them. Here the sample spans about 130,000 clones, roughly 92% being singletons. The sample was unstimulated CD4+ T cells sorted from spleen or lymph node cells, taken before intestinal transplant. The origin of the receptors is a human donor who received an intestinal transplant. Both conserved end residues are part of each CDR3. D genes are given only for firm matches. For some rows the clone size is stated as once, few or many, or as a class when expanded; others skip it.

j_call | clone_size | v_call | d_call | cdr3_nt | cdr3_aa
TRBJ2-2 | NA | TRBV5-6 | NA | TGTGCCAGCAGCCAGGGACTCTTGAACACCGGGGAGCTGTTTTTT | CASSQGLLNTGELFF
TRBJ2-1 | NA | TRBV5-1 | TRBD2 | TGCGCCAGCAGCTTCTTAGCGGGGGCCCCGGGTGAGCAGTTCTTC | CASSFLAGAPGEQFF
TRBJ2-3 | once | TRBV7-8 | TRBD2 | TGTGCCAGCAGCTTAGGGGGGGGGTACGATACGCAGTATTTT | CASSLGGGYDTQYF
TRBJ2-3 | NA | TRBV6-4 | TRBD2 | TGTGCCAGCAGTGTGTCTAGCGGGGGGCCGGGCACAGATACGCAGTATTTT | CASSVSSGGPGTDTQYF
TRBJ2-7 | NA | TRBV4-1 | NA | TGCGCCAGCAGCCAAGGCGGTGGACTCGAGCAGTACTTC | CASSQGGGLEQYF
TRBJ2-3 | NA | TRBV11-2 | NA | TGTGCCAGCAGCCCAGGGGCTTCTTCTAGCACAGATACGCAGTATTTT | CASSPGASSSTDTQYF
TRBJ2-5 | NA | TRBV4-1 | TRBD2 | TGCGCCAGCAGCCAAGAAGGTTGGCGGGGGGGAAAAGAGACCCAGTACTTC | CASSQEGWRGGKETQYF
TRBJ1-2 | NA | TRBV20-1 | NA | TGCAGTGCCACCCCGGGGGGTGGCTACACCTTC | CSATPGGGYTF
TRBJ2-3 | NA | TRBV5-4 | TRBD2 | TGTGCCAGCAGCAGATGGACTAGCAGCACAGATACGCAGTATTTT | CASSRWTSSTDTQYF
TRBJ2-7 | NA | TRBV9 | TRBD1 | TGTGCCAGCGGGGGGACAGGGAAAGAGCAGTACTTC | CASGGTGKEQYF
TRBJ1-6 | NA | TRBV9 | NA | TGTGCCAGCAGCGTAACCCATTATAATTCACCCCTCCACTTT | CASSVTHYNSPLHF
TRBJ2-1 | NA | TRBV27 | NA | TGTGCCAGCAGTTTAATGTCTGCCCTCAATGAGCAGTTCTTC | CASSLMSALNEQFF
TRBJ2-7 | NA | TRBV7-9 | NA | TGTGCCAGCAGCTCCTCCGGGACCGGCTACGAGCAGTACTTC | CASSSSGTGYEQYF
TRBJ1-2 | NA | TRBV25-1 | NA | TGTGCCAGCAGCCCTACAGGAGTCAACTATGGCTACACCTTC | CASSPTGVNYGYTF
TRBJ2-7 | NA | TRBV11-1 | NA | TGTGCCAGCAGCCCAAATCGGGACTCCGAGCAGTACTTC | CASSPNRDSEQYF
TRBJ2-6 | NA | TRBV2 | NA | TGTGCCAGCAGTGAAATGCCGAACTCTGGGGCCAACGTCCTGACTTTC | CASSEMPNSGANVLTF
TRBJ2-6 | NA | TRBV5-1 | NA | TGCGCCAGCGCCTCTGGGGCCAACGTCCTGACTTTC | CASASGANVLTF
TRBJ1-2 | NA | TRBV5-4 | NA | TGTGCCAGCAGTCAGGGTGTTGATGGCTACACCTTC | CASSQGVDGYTF
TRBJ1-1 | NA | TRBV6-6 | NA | TGTGCCAGCAGTTACTCGGAGGGAATCGGAACTGAAGCTTTCTTT | CASSYSEGIGTEAFF
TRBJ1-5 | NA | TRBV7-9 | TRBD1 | TGTGCCAGCAGCTTCGGGGGTAGGGGGCATCAGCCCCAGCATTTT | CASSFGGRGHQPQHF
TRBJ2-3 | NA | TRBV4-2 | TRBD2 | TGTGCCAGCAGCCAAGCCCGGCTAGCGGCGGGAGATACGCAGTATTTT | CASSQARLAAGDTQYF
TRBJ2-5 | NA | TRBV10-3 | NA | TGTGCCATCAGTGAGTCGTGGGGGCAAGAGACCCAGTACTTC | CAISESWGQETQYF
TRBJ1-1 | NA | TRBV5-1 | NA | TGCGCCAGCAGCCCGGGGAGGGACACTGAAGCTTTCTTT | CASSPGRDTEAFF
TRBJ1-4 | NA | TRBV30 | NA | TGTGCCCGGACAACCTCTCAAAGCCGGGACGGGAGGGAAAAACTGTTTTTT | CARTTSQSRDGREKLFF
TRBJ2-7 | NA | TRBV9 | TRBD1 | TGTGCCAGCAGCGTAGAGGGGACAGCCGATACCTACGAGCAGTACTTC | CASSVEGTADTYEQYF
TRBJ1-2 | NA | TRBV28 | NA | TGTGCCAGCAGTTTAGTCCACAGGCCCCTCTATGGCTACACCTTC | CASSLVHRPLYGYTF